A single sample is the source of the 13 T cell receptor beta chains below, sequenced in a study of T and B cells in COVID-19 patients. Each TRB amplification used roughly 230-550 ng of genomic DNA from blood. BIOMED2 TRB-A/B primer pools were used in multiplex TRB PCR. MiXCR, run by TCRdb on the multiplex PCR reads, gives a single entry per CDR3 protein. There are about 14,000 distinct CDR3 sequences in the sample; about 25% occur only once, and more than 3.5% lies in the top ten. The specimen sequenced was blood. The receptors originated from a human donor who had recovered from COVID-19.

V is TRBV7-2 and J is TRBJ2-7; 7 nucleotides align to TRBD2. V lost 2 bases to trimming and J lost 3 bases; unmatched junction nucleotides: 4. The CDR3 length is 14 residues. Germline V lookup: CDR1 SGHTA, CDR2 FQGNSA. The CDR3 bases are TGTGCCAGCAGCTTAAGTGCGGGGGTCTACGAGCAGTACTTC. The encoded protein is CASSLSAGVYEQYF.

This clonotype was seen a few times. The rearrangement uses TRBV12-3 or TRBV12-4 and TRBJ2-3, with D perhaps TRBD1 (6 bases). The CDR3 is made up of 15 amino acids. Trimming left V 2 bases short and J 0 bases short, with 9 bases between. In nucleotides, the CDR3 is TGTGCCAGCAGTTTATGGGGGCCCAGCACAGATACGCAGTATTTT. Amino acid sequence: CASSLWGPSTDTQYF.

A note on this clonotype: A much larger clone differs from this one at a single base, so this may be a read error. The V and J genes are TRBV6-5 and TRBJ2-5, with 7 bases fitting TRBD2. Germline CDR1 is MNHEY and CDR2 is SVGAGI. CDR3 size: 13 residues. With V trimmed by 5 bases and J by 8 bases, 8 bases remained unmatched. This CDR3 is CASSATGGGTQYF. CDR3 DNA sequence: TGTGCCAGCAGTGCGACTGGCGGGGGAACCCAGTACTTC.

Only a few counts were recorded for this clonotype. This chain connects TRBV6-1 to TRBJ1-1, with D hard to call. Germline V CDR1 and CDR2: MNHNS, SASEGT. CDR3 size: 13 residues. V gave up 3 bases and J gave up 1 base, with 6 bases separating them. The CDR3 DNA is TGTGCCAGCAGTGATAAGGAGAACACTGAAGCTTTCTTT. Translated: CASSDKENTEAFF.

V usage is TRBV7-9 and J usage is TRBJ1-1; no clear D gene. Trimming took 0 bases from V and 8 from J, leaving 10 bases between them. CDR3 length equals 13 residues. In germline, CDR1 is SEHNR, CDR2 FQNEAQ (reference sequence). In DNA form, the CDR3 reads TGTGCCAGCAGCTTAGCACCCTCCCCCGAAGCTTTCTTT. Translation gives CASSLAPSPEAFF.

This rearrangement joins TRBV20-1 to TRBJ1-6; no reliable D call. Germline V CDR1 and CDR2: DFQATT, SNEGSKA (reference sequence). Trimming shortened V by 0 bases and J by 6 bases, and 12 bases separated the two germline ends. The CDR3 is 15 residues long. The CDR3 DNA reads TGCAGTGCTAGAGATAGCAGGACCCCTAATTCACCCCTCCACTTT. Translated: CSARDSRTPNSPLHF.

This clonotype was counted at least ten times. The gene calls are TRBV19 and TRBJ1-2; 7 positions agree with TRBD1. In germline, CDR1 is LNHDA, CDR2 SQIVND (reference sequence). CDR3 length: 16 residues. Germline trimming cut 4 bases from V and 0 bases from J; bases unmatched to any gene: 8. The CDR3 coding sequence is TGTGCCAGTAGTAGAGGGGGCGAAGTCCCTAACTATGGCTACACCTTC. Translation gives CASSRGGEVPNYGYTF.

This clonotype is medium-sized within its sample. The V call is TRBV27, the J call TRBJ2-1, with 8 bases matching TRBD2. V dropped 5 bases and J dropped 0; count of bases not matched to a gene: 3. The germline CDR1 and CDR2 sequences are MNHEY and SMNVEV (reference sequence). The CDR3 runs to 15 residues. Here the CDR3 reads CASSAGLASYNEQFF. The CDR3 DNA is TGTGCCAGCAGTGCCGGACTAGCCTCCTACAATGAGCAGTTCTTC.

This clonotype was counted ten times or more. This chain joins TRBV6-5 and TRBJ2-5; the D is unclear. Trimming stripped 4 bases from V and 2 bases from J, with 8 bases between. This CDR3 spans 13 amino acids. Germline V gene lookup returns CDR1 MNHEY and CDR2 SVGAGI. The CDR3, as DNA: TGTGCCAGCAGTTTTGGGCGTCAAGAGACCCAGTACTTC. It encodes CASSFGRQETQYF.

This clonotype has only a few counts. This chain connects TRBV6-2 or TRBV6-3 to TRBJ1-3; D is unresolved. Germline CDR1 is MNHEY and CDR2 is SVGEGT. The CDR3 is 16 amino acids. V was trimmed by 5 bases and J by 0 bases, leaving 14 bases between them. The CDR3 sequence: CASSQSRPHSGNTIYF. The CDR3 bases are TGTGCCAGCAGTCAATCCCGGCCCCACTCTGGAAACACCATATATTTT.

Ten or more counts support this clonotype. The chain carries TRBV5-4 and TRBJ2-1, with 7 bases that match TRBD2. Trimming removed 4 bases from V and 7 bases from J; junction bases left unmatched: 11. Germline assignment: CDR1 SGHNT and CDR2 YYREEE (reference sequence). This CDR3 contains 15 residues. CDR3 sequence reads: CASSRGEGRRNEQFF. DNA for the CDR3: TGTGCCAGCAGCCGCGGGGAGGGAAGGCGTAATGAGCAGTTCTTC.

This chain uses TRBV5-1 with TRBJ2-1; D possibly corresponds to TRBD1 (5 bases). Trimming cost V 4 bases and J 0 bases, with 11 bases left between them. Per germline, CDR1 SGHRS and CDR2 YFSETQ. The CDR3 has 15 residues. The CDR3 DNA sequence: TGCGCCAGCAGCGTGTGGGGCGACTCCTACAATGAGCAGTTCTTC. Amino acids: CASSVWGDSYNEQFF.

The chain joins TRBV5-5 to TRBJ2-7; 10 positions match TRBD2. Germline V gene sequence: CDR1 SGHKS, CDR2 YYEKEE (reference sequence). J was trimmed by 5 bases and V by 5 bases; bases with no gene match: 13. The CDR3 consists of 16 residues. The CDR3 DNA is TGTGCCAGCAGTTCCTATAGCGGGAGGTCCTACAACGAGCAGTACTTC. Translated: CASSSYSGRSYNEQYF.